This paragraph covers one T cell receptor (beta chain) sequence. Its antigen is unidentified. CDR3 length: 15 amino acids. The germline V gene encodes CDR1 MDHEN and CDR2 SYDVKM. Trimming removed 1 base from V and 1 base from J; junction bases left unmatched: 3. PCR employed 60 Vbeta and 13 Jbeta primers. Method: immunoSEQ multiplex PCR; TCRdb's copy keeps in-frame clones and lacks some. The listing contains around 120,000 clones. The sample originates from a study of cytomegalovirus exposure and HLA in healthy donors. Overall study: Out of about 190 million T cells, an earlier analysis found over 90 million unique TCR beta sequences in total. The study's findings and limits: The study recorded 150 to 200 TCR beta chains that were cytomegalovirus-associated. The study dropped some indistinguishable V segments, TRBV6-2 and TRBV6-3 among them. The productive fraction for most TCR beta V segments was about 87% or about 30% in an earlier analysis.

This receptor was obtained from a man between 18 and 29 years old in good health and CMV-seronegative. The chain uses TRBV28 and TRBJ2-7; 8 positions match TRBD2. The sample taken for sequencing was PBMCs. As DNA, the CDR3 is TGTGCCAGCAGTTTATCGGGGGGGGCTTCCTACGAGCAGTACTTC. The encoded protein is CASSLSGGASYEQYF.